This passage covers 27 T cell receptor beta chains from one sample sequenced in a study of blood T cell repertoires in COVID-19. Profiled with immunoSEQ multiplex PCR; TCRdb holds only in-frame clones, not every one. The sample has under 200,000 clones; approximately 80% are singletons. Sequenced material: peripheral blood. The receptors come from a woman of 80 years or more with COVID-19, enrolled during active disease.

The chain links TRBV5-1 to TRBJ1-2; 7 nucleotides agree with TRBD1. The V gene's germline CDR1 is SGHRS and CDR2 YFSETQ. This CDR3 is built from 16 residues. Unmatched junction bases numbered 17, after V lost 6 bases and J lost 6 bases. The CDR3 loop reads CASNTGESVPRDGYTF. The CDR3, as DNA: TGCGCCAGCAATACAGGGGAAAGCGTCCCCCGGGATGGCTACACCTTC.

The gene calls are TRBV11-2 and TRBJ2-3, with a possible D match to TRBD1 (5 bases). The germline V gene has CDR1 SGHAT and CDR2 FQNNGV. Between the trimmed V and J ends, which lost 5 bases and 0 bases, there was a span of 12 bases. The CDR3 is made up of 15 amino acids. CDR3 sequence: CASSMTVGSTDTQYF. The CDR3 region has the DNA TGTGCCAGCAGCATGACAGTGGGGAGCACAGATACGCAGTATTTT.

The chain recombines TRBV18 with TRBJ2-1; D is unresolved. Germline V CDR1 and CDR2: KGHSH, LQKENI. Trimming left V 3 bases short and J 0 bases short, with 6 bases between. The CDR3 loop spans 14 amino acids. The CDR3: CASSPGASYNEQFF. The CDR3 region has the DNA TGTGCCAGCTCACCTGGAGCCTCCTACAATGAGCAGTTCTTC.

The V gene is TRBV15, the J gene TRBJ2-2; D is uncertain. This CDR3 has 14 amino acids. Germline V CDR1 and CDR2: LNHNV, YYDKDF (reference sequence). The V end was cut by 0 bases, the J end by 6 bases, with 8 bases between. The CDR3 DNA follows: TGTGCCACCAGCAGAGATAGGAGCCCCGGGGAGCTGTTTTTT. This gives the protein CATSRDRSPGELFF.

The V call is TRBV6-5, the J call TRBJ2-1; 9 bases match TRBD1. The CDR3 contains 15 residues. Trimming at V came to 9 bases and at J to 6 bases, leaving 12 bases not matched to a gene. Germline-derived CDR1 and CDR2 are MNHEY and SVGAGI. CDR3 protein: CASTFPGQGINEQFF. The CDR3 DNA is TGTGCCAGTACTTTCCCGGGACAGGGTATCAATGAGCAGTTCTTC.

The chain recombines TRBV5-6 with TRBJ1-3; 9 bases are shared with TRBD1. The CDR3 sequence is 16 residues long. Trimming removed 4 bases from V and 2 bases from J; junction bases left unmatched: 7. Per germline, CDR1 SGHDT and CDR2 YYEEEE. In DNA form, the CDR3 reads TGTGCCAGCAGCCCCCTCCGGGACAGGGCTGGAAACACCATATATTTT. Protein: CASSPLRDRAGNTIYF.

This chain connects TRBV25-1 to TRBJ2-5; weak D call: TRBD2 (5 bases). The CDR3 contains 11 residues. Germline V lookup: CDR1 MGHDK, CDR2 SYGVNS. Trimming removed 8 bases from V and 3 bases from J, with 7 bases in between. DNA of the CDR3: TGTGCCAGCTCAGCGGAAGAGACCCAGTACTTC. It translates to CASSAEETQYF.

This chain uses TRBV6-1 with TRBJ1-5, with D possibly matching TRBD1 (6 bases). CDR3 length equals 14 residues. CDR1 and CDR2 (germline): MNHNS, SASEGT. V was pared by 2 bases and J by 4 bases, with 9 bases between. In DNA form, the CDR3 reads TGTGCCAGCAGTGAACTACAGGGAAATCAGCCCCAGCATTTT. Amino acid sequence: CASSELQGNQPQHF.

This chain uses TRBV18 with TRBJ1-4; the match to TRBD1 covers 7 bases. The CDR3 consists of 15 residues. Unmatched junction bases numbered 11, after V lost 2 bases and J lost 11 bases. Germline CDR1 and CDR2: KGHSH and LQKENI. Here the CDR3 reads CASSPSNRGGWKLFF. CDR3 nucleotide sequence: TGTGCCAGCTCACCATCCAACAGGGGCGGTTGGAAACTGTTTTTT.

J is TRBJ1-1 and V is TRBV25-1; the D is unclear. Germline V gene lookup returns CDR1 MGHDK and CDR2 SYGVNS. The CDR3 is 14 residues long. V dropped 3 bases and J dropped 1 base, with 9 bases sitting between them. CDR3 DNA sequence: TGTGCCAGCAGTGAGGAGGGCAGGAACACTGAAGCTTTCTTT. It encodes CASSEEGRNTEAFF.

The chain is built from TRBV9 and TRBJ2-6, with D possibly TRBD1 on 5 matching bases. The CDR3 extends over 14 amino acids. Germline CDR1 and CDR2: SGDLS and YYNGEE. V shed 0 bases and J shed 11 bases, with 12 bases lying between them. The CDR3 coding sequence is TGTGCCAGCAGCGTAGGGGGCGCGGTCGACGTCCTGACTTTC. As protein: CASSVGGAVDVLTF.

DNA for the CDR3: TGTGCCAGCAGTGAGGGACTAGCGGTCTACAATGAGCAGTTCTTC. Its translation is CASSEGLAVYNEQFF. This sequence joins TRBV27 and TRBJ2-1, with 11 bases aligning to TRBD2. The V gene's germline CDR1 is MNHEY and CDR2 SMNVEV (reference sequence). The CDR3 runs to 15 residues. J was trimmed by 3 bases and V by 5 bases; bases with no gene match: 3.

The gene calls are TRBV7-9 and TRBJ1-1; maybe TRBD1 (5 bases). CDR3 size: 14 residues. Germline V gene lookup returns CDR1 SEHNR and CDR2 FQNEAQ (reference sequence). The V end was cut by 3 bases, the J end by 0 bases, with 8 bases between. CDR3 in amino acids: CASSLQGMNTEAFF. The CDR3 bases are TGTGCCAGCAGCTTGCAGGGAATGAACACTGAAGCTTTCTTT.

The chain's CDR3 is CASSLTQASPLHF. The CDR3 bases are TGTGCCAGCAGCCTCACCCAGGCCTCACCCCTCCACTTT. The chain carries TRBV7-2 and TRBJ1-6, with D unclear. Germline CDR1 reads SGHTA; CDR2 reads FQGNSA. V gave up 5 bases and J gave up 10 bases, with 12 bases separating them. The CDR3 extends over 13 amino acids.

The gene calls are TRBV7-9 and TRBJ1-3; TRBD1 is a possible D gene (5 bases). Trimming took 7 bases from V and 2 from J, leaving 15 bases between them. In germline, CDR1 is SEHNR, CDR2 FQNEAQ (reference sequence). The CDR3 spans 15 residues. CDR3 coding DNA: TGTGCCAGCACCCCTTCGGGGGGAACTGGAAACACCATATATTTT. Translation: CASTPSGGTGNTIYF.

The rearrangement links TRBV7-9 to TRBJ1-4; 8 bases line up with TRBD1. Germline V CDR1 and CDR2: SEHNR, FQNEAQ (reference sequence). The CDR3 runs to 12 residues. The trim removed 6 bases at V and 8 bases at J, leaving 2 bases unmatched. Here the CDR3 DNA reads TGTGCCAGCAGAAGGGACAGGGAAAAACTGTTTTTT. Translating it yields CASRRDREKLFF.

The chain employs TRBV4-1 and TRBJ1-1, with 9 bases aligning to TRBD1. Germline CDR1 and CDR2: MGHRA and YSYEKL. The CDR3 has 15 amino acids. The V gene end was trimmed by 4 bases and the J gene end by 4 bases; junction bases not matched to a gene: 7. The DNA of the CDR3 is TGCGCCAGCAGCCCTTTGGGACAGGGTATCACTGAAGCTTTCTTT. Amino acids: CASSPLGQGITEAFF.

This clone occurred a few times. V usage is TRBV28 and J usage is TRBJ1-1, with D perhaps TRBD1 (6 bases). V gave up 4 bases and J gave up 4 bases, with 10 bases separating them. CDR1 and CDR2 (germline): MDHEN, SYDVKM. There are 13 residues in the CDR3. The CDR3 reads CASSSTGPTEAFF. The DNA for the CDR3 is TGTGCCAGCAGTTCGACAGGTCCCACTGAAGCTTTCTTT.

The gene calls are TRBV27 and TRBJ1-6; 10 nucleotides align to TRBD1. With 6 bases clipped from V and 0 bases from J, the junction kept 14 bases outside the gene matches. The CDR3 covers 20 residues. Germline V gene sequence: CDR1 MNHEY, CDR2 SMNVEV (reference sequence). The CDR3 sequence: CASSPGTGVILSSYNSPLHF. The CDR3 nucleotides are TGTGCCAGCAGCCCAGGGACAGGGGTGATATTGAGCTCCTATAATTCACCCCTCCACTTT.

The chain joins TRBV19 to TRBJ1-1, with D possibly being TRBD1 (5 bases). Trimming shortened V by 6 bases and J by 6 bases, and 14 bases separated the two germline ends. CDR3 length: 13 residues. In germline, CDR1 is LNHDA, CDR2 SQIVND (reference sequence). As DNA, the CDR3 is TGTGCCAGTAGCGTCGGGGGAAGGGCTGAAGCTTTCTTT. Amino acid sequence: CASSVGGRAEAFF.

The V call is TRBV7-9, the J call TRBJ1-1; 7 nucleotides match TRBD1. Germline CDR1 and CDR2: SEHNR and FQNEAQ (reference sequence). J was trimmed by 1 base and V by 5 bases; bases with no gene match: 7. The CDR3 covers 15 residues. The CDR3 region is CASSPQGGWNTEAFF. In nucleotides, the CDR3 is TGTGCCAGCAGCCCCCAGGGGGGTTGGAACACTGAAGCTTTCTTT.

This chain uses TRBV5-6 with TRBJ1-5; tentatively, D is TRBD1 (5 bases). The germline V gene has CDR1 SGHDT and CDR2 YYEEEE. Trimming pared 4 bases from V and 3 bases from J, leaving 14 bases between. The CDR3 runs 15 residues. The CDR3 DNA reads TGTGCCAGCAGCCAGACGGGGGGTACCAATCAGCCCCAGCATTTT. It encodes CASSQTGGTNQPQHF. Full variable domain (outside the CDR3, taken from reference TRBV5-6 and TRBJ1-5): DAGVTQSPTHLIKTRGQQVTLRCSPKSGHDTVSWYQQALGQGPQFIFQYYEEEERQRGNFPDRFSGHQFPNYSSELNVNALLLGDSALYLCASSQTGGTNQPQHFGDGTRLSIL.

This clone has just one count. This chain connects TRBV24-1 to TRBJ2-1; no clear D. Germline assignment: CDR1 KGHDR and CDR2 SFDVKD. Trimming pared 9 bases from V and 12 bases from J, leaving 14 bases between. The CDR3 is 11 amino acids. The CDR3 coding sequence is TGTGCCACCGAAGGTGACAACGGGCAGTTCTTC. Its translation is CATEGDNGQFF.

The chain couples TRBV5-6 to TRBJ2-4; the D gene is possibly TRBD2 (6 bases). Between the trimmed V and J ends, which lost 0 bases and 5 bases, there was a span of 9 bases. The CDR3 has 14 residues. The germline V gene encodes CDR1 SGHDT and CDR2 YYEEEE. Here the CDR3 reads CASSLAGAQNIQYF. The CDR3 region has the DNA TGTGCCAGCAGCTTGGCGGGAGCTCAAAACATTCAGTACTTC.

The chain is built from TRBV27 and TRBJ2-7; D gene unclear. This CDR3 contains 13 residues. Germline V gives CDR1 MNHEY, CDR2 SMNVEV (reference sequence). V lost 9 bases and J 4 bases, leaving 16 bases between the germline ends. CDR3 nucleotide sequence: TGTGCCAGTTCAAGACGCCCACTATACGAGCAGTACTTC. It specifies CASSRRPLYEQYF.

The chain recombines TRBV5-4 with TRBJ1-1, with a possible D match to TRBD1 (5 bases). This CDR3 comprises 13 residues. Per the germline V gene, CDR1 is SGHNT and CDR2 is YYREEE (reference sequence). The ends were cut back, 7 bases at V and 1 base at J, with 11 bases in the middle. Here the CDR3 reads CASWGGWNTEAFF. The CDR3 nucleotides read TGTGCCAGCTGGGGGGGTTGGAACACTGAAGCTTTCTTT. Using reference TRBV5-4 and TRBJ1-1 for the parts outside the CDR3, the full variable domain is ETGVTQSPTHLIKTRGQQVTLRCSSQSGHNTVSWYQQALGQGPQFIFQYYREEENGRGNFPPRFSGLQFPNYSSELNVNALELDDSALYLCASWGGWNTEAFFGQGTRLTVV.

This chain connects TRBV14 to TRBJ2-7; D gene uncertain. Germline CDR1 is SGHDN and CDR2 is FVKESK. The CDR3 runs to 13 residues. V was trimmed by 9 bases and J by 0 bases, leaving 12 bases between them. The CDR3 loop reads CARPQVVSYEQYF. CDR3 DNA: TGTGCCAGGCCTCAGGTTGTCTCCTACGAGCAGTACTTC.